The 23 T cell receptor beta chains given below trace back to one sample, sequenced in a study of control samples from healthy donors and cancer patients (dated by TCRdb to about 2020). The protocol used for the library was the immunoSEQ multiplex PCR assay. The clones in this table, taken by TCRdb from immuneACCESS, are in-frame only. Not every clone is retained; where verified, under half of the shortfall comes from an unresolved V gene, and the cause of the rest is unknown. Here the sample has about 92,000 clones; roughly 78% occur a single time. The leading ten clones occupy approximately 9.8% of the sample. Sequencing was carried out using blood. These receptor sequences come from a woman in her fifties or sixties in good health.

The chain is built from TRBV27 and TRBJ1-2, with 8 bases matching TRBD1. With 5 bases clipped from V and 2 bases from J, the junction kept 16 bases outside the gene matches. The CDR3 runs 18 residues. Germline CDR1 reads MNHEY; CDR2 reads SMNVEV (reference sequence). The CDR3 region is CASSPGRGLASPNYGYTF. CDR3 coding DNA: TGTGCCAGCAGTCCGGGCAGGGGGCTTGCCTCACCGAACTATGGCTACACCTTC.

The CDR3 DNA sequence: TGTGCCAGCAGTTTGTACATACCCCGGACAGGGTCCTCCTACGAGCAGTACTTC. It yields the protein CASSLYIPRTGSSYEQYF. The rearrangement uses TRBV27 and TRBJ2-7; 8 bases fit TRBD1. The CDR3 contains 18 residues. The V segment lost 3 bases and the J segment 0 bases; nucleotides outside the gene matches: 13. Germline CDR1 MNHEY, CDR2 SMNVEV (reference sequence).

CDR3 in DNA: TGCGCCAGCAGCCTGGGCTTAGAGGGGAAGTATGGCTACACCTTC. The encoded protein is CASSLGLEGKYGYTF. The chain couples TRBV4-1 to TRBJ1-2, with a possible D match to TRBD1 (5 bases). Germline CDR1 is MGHRA and CDR2 is YSYEKL. This CDR3 is 15 amino acids long. V lost 4 bases and J 5 bases, leaving 17 bases between the germline ends.

The chain combines TRBV7-2 with TRBJ2-1; TRBD1 might be the D (6 bases). V lost 4 bases and J 1 base, leaving 14 bases between the germline ends. This CDR3 contains 16 residues. The germline V gene encodes CDR1 SGHTA and CDR2 FQGNSA. The CDR3 loop reads CASSSAKRGSYNEQFF. CDR3 bases: TGTGCCAGCAGCTCCGCCAAAAGGGGGTCCTACAATGAGCAGTTCTTC. The entire variable domain, with the rest obtained from reference TRBV7-2 and TRBJ2-1, is as follows: GAGVSQSPSNKVTEKGKDVELRCDPISGHTALYWYRQSLGQGLEFLIYFQGNSAPDKSGLPSDRFSAERTGGSVSTLTIQRTQQEDSAVYLCASSSAKRGSYNEQFFGPGTRLTVL.

The rearrangement links TRBV9 to TRBJ1-2, with D possibly TRBD1 on 6 matching bases. The CDR3 is 14 residues long. Trimming took 1 base from V and 7 from J, leaving 14 bases between them. Per the germline V gene, CDR1 is SGDLS and CDR2 is YYNGEE. The CDR3 bases are TGTGCCAGCAGCGTATCCCCAGGGGCGGGTGGCTACACCTTC. This codes for CASSVSPGAGGYTF.

This clone appeared once. The chain joins TRBV5-1 to TRBJ1-3; 7 positions match TRBD1. The V segment lost 1 base and the J segment 4 bases; nucleotides outside the gene matches: 8. From germline, CDR1 is SGHRS and CDR2 YFSETQ. The CDR3 runs 16 residues. CDR3 nucleotides: TGCGCCAGCAGCTTGTCCGGTAGGGGGCTCGGAAACACCATATATTTT. This codes for CASSLSGRGLGNTIYF. The full variable domain, with the rest looked up from reference TRBV5-1 and TRBJ1-3, is KAGVTQTPRYLIKTRGQQVTLSCSPISGHRSVSWYQQTPGQGLQFLFEYFSETQRNKGNFPGRFSGRQFSNSRSEMNVSTLELGDSALYLCASSLSGRGLGNTIYFGEGSWLTVV.

This clone was detected once. V gene TRBV6-5 combines with J gene TRBJ1-6; D remains ambiguous. This CDR3 is built from 14 residues. V lost 5 bases to trimming and J lost 5 bases, with 10 bases between them. Germline V gene sequence: CDR1 MNHEY, CDR2 SVGAGI. The CDR3 nucleotides are TGTGCCAGCAGTCGGGGATCGCATAATTCACCCCTCCACTTT. This codes for CASSRGSHNSPLHF.

The chain has TRBV6-2 or TRBV6-3 and TRBJ2-1; 9 nucleotides align to TRBD2. The CDR3 has 18 residues. The germline V gene encodes CDR1 MNHEY and CDR2 SVGEGT. Trimming cost V 5 bases and J 7 bases; bases outside gene matches: 18. CDR3 protein: CASSKLKAGGLPRNEQFF. CDR3 bases: TGTGCCAGCAGTAAACTCAAAGCGGGAGGACTGCCCAGGAATGAGCAGTTCTTC.

V and J are TRBV5-4 and TRBJ2-5, with 11 nucleotides matching TRBD2. The CDR3 length is 19 residues. Per the germline V gene, CDR1 is SGHNT and CDR2 is YYREEE (reference sequence). Trimming took 3 bases from V and 1 from J; bases not matched to a gene: 14. The CDR3 loop reads CASSSGPSTSGGLQETQYF. CDR3 bases: TGTGCCAGCAGCTCCGGTCCCTCCACTAGCGGGGGCCTCCAAGAGACCCAGTACTTC.

This clone was observed a few times. V and J are TRBV6-6 and TRBJ2-5, with no clear D. Trimming stripped 2 bases from V and 1 base from J, with 5 bases between. The CDR3 runs to 13 residues. Per germline, CDR1 MNHNY and CDR2 SVGAGI (reference sequence). Written as DNA, the CDR3 is TGTGCCAGCAGTTACAGACCCCAAGAGACCCAGTACTTC. Protein: CASSYRPQETQYF.

The rearrangement uses TRBV5-1 and TRBJ2-7; 16 positions match TRBD2. CDR1 is SGHRS, CDR2 YFSETQ, per germline. V shed 5 bases, J shed 7 bases, and the junction held 21 bases outside the gene matches. The CDR3 length is 20 residues. CDR3 loop: CASRAGTSGRGASRDREQYF. The CDR3 DNA sequence: TGCGCCAGCAGGGCCGGGACTAGCGGGAGGGGAGCCTCGAGGGACCGGGAGCAGTACTTC.

The genes are TRBV12-5 and TRBJ1-2; D uncertain. V was shortened by 3 bases and J by 8 bases, with 13 bases between the two germline ends. The CDR3 consists of 13 residues. Germline CDR1 is LGHNT and CDR2 is FRNRAP. The CDR3 DNA follows: TGTGCTAGTGGTTTCCCCCAACTGGGGGGCTACACCTTC. Its protein product is CASGFPQLGGYTF.

This rearrangement joins TRBV6-5 to TRBJ2-4; D not resolved. Per germline, CDR1 MNHEY and CDR2 SVGAGI. This CDR3 comprises 11 residues. Trimming took off 6 bases at V and 9 bases at J, with 9 bases between the two ends. CDR3 nucleotide sequence: TGTGCCAGCAGCCTTCTAGGCATTCAGTACTTC. This codes for CASSLLGIQYF.

This clone has only a few counts. The genes are TRBV7-6 and TRBJ2-1; D may be TRBD1 or TRBD2 (5 bases each). This CDR3 spans 14 amino acids. Between the trimmed V and J ends, which lost 4 bases and 7 bases, there was a span of 14 bases. From germline, CDR1 is SGHVS and CDR2 FNYEAQ. CDR3 bases: TGTGCCAGCAGCTCACTGGGACCGGCAAATGAGCAGTTCTTC. Amino acids: CASSSLGPANEQFF.

V and J are TRBV10-2 and TRBJ2-5, with 12 bases identical to TRBD2. Germline V gene data show CDR1 as WSHSY and CDR2 as SAAADI. This CDR3 has 15 amino acids. With V trimmed by 5 bases and J by 5 bases, 6 bases remained unmatched. Written as DNA, the CDR3 is TGCGCCAGCAGTCTAGCGGGAGGGCCGGGGGAGACCCAGTACTTC. Residues: CASSLAGGPGETQYF.

This chain links TRBV4-1 with TRBJ1-2; D not certain. Germline loops: CDR1 MGHRA, CDR2 YSYEKL. The CDR3 sequence is 16 residues long. V gave up 0 bases and J gave up 4 bases, with 15 bases separating them. In nucleotides, the CDR3 is TGCGCCAGCAGCCAAGATTGGGCCAGGACCCTCTATGGCTACACCTTC. Translating gives CASSQDWARTLYGYTF.

The rearrangement joins TRBV4-1 to TRBJ1-3; the D gene is possibly TRBD1 (5 bases). CDR1 and CDR2 from the germline V gene are MGHRA and YSYEKL. Trimming shortened V by 4 bases and J by 1 base, and 8 bases separated the two germline ends. The CDR3 contains 14 residues. CDR3 region: CASSPRESGNTIYF. The CDR3 region has the DNA TGCGCCAGCAGCCCCAGGGAGTCTGGAAACACCATATATTTT.

The V call is TRBV6-2 or TRBV6-3, the J call TRBJ1-2, with D tentatively TRBD1 (6 bases). Germline CDR1 reads MNHEY; CDR2 reads SVGEGT. The length of the CDR3 is 13 residues. The germline V and J ends were trimmed by 2 bases and 5 bases, with 9 bases remaining between them. The CDR3 reads CASSYDRRYGYTF. Here the CDR3 DNA reads TGTGCCAGCAGTTACGACAGGCGGTATGGCTACACCTTC.

The chain joins TRBV5-3 to TRBJ2-5; D is unclear. TRBV5-3 is given ORF status, its function remaining uncertain. The CDR3 runs 15 residues. Trimming left V 1 base short and J 0 bases short, with 10 bases between. This chain's CDR3 is CARSLQFMYQETQYF. In nucleotides, the CDR3 is TGTGCCAGAAGCTTGCAGTTCATGTACCAAGAGACCCAGTACTTC.

V is TRBV4-3 and J is TRBJ2-3; the match to TRBD2 covers 8 bases. Germline V gives CDR1 LGHNA, CDR2 YSLEER. This CDR3 comprises 15 residues. With V trimmed by 2 bases and J by 2 bases, 3 bases remained unmatched. Here the CDR3 reads CASSQTAGDTDTQYF. In DNA, the CDR3 is TGCGCCAGCAGCCAAACAGCGGGGGACACAGATACGCAGTATTTT.

The V and J genes are TRBV14 and TRBJ1-4; TRBD1 agrees at 7 bases. V dropped 4 bases and J dropped 8; count of bases not matched to a gene: 13. Germline CDR1 and CDR2: SGHDN and FVKESK. CDR3 size: 16 residues. CDR3 sequence reads: CASSPDFGTGVEKLFF. The CDR3 DNA sequence: TGTGCCAGCAGCCCTGATTTCGGAACAGGGGTGGAAAAACTGTTTTTT. The full variable domain, its missing parts supplied by reference TRBV14 and TRBJ1-4, is EAGVTQFPSHSVIEKGQTVTLRCDPISGHDNLYWYRRVMGKEIKFLLHFVKESKQDESGMPNNRFLAERTGGTYSTLKVQPAELEDSGVYFCASSPDFGTGVEKLFFGSGTQLSVL.

This clone occurred a few times. The genes are TRBV5-1 and TRBJ1-6, with 7 bases fitting TRBD1. Per the germline V gene, CDR1 is SGHRS and CDR2 is YFSETQ. The CDR3 has 17 residues. After removal of 4 bases from V and 3 bases from J, the junction contained 10 bases not matched to a gene. The CDR3 DNA follows: TGCGCCAGCAGCAGACAGACTAGGGACAGCTATAATTCACCCCTCCACTTT. Translating it yields CASSRQTRDSYNSPLHF.

J is TRBJ1-3 and V is TRBV18, with a weak D call TRBD1 (5 bases). This CDR3 is built from 16 residues. Germline loops: CDR1 KGHSH, CDR2 LQKENI. V was pared by 6 bases and J by 0 bases, with 15 bases between. DNA for the CDR3: TGTGCCAGCTCCACCAGGCAGGGAGACTCTGGAAACACCATATATTTT. It codes for CASSTRQGDSGNTIYF. Full variable domain (missing parts from reference TRBV18 and TRBJ1-3): NAGVMQNPRHLVRRRGQEARLRCSPMKGHSHVYWYRQLPEEGLKFMVYLQKENIIDESGMPKERFSAEFPKEGPSILRIQQVVRGDSAAYFCASSTRQGDSGNTIYFGEGSWLTVV.